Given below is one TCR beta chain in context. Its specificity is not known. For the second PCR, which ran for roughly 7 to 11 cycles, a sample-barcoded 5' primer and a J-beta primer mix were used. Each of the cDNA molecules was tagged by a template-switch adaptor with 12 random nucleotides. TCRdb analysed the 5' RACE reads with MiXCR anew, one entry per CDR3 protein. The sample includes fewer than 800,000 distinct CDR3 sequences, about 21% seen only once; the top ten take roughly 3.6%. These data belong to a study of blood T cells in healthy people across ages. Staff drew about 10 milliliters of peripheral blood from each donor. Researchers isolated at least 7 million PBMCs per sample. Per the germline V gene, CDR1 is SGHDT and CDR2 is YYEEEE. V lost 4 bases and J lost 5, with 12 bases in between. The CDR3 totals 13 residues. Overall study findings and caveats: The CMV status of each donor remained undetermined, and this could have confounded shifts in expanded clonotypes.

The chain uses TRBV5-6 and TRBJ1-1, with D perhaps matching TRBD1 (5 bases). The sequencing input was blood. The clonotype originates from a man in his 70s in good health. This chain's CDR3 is CASSPNGGTEAFF. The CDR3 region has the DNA TGTGCCAGCAGCCCAAACGGGGGGACTGAAGCTTTCTTT.